These 26 T cell receptor beta chains share one sample of origin, sequenced in a study of beta chain features in type 1 diabetes. Isolated RNA was reverse transcribed in full, so expressed TCRB transcripts were sequenced. This table comes from immunoSEQ multiplex PCR, and its TCRdb copy is limited to in-frame clones, with some not included. The repertoire holds about 250,000 clones, with roughly 13% as singletons. Source material: naive CD4+ T cells from blood. Source of these receptors: a woman in her 40s in good health.

V gene TRBV7-2 combines with J gene TRBJ1-2; D remains ambiguous. Trimming shortened V by 2 bases and J by 4 bases, and 17 bases separated the two germline ends. Looked up from germline, CDR1 is SGHTA and CDR2 is FQGNSA. This CDR3 has 16 residues. CDR3 residues: CASSLKESGPIYGYTF. For the CDR3, the DNA is TGTGCCAGCAGCTTAAAGGAATCAGGTCCAATCTATGGCTACACCTTC. The full variable domain, with the rest looked up from reference TRBV7-2 and TRBJ1-2, is GAGVSQSPSNKVTEKGKDVELRCDPISGHTALYWYRQSLGQGLEFLIYFQGNSAPDKSGLPSDRFSAERTGGSVSTLTIQRTQQEDSAVYLCASSLKESGPIYGYTFGSGTRLTVV.

There are a few counts of this clone. The chain carries TRBV5-1 and TRBJ2-1, with 11 bases fitting TRBD2. This CDR3 is built from 17 residues. J lost 4 bases, V lost 4 bases, and 10 bases had no gene match. CDR1 and CDR2 from the germline V gene are SGHRS and YFSETQ. CDR3 residues: CASSGSGGAAPYNEQFF. The CDR3, as DNA: TGCGCCAGCAGCGGTAGCGGGGGGGCAGCTCCATACAATGAGCAGTTCTTC.

The rearrangement links TRBV5-8 to TRBJ2-5; TRBD2 matches at 10 bases. The CDR3 sequence is 16 residues long. The V segment lost 0 bases and the J segment 2 bases; nucleotides outside the gene matches: 4. Germline lookup yields CDR1 SGHTS and CDR2 YDEGEE. The CDR3 bases are TGTGCCAGCAGCTTGGGGCTAGCGGGGGAACAAGAGACCCAGTACTTC. This codes for CASSLGLAGEQETQYF.

The rearrangement joins TRBV6-5 to TRBJ2-5; D possibly corresponds to TRBD1 (6 bases). The J call may be wrong; the DNA end is better matched by TRBJ2-7. There are 13 residues in the CDR3. The germline CDR1 and CDR2 sequences are MNHEY and SVGAGI. Here the CDR3 DNA reads TGTGCCAGCAAGGGACATGGGCCCTACGAGCAGTACTTC. Encoded protein: CASKGHGPYEQYF.

The genes are TRBV11-1 and TRBJ2-2, with TRBD1 identical over 8 bases. The junction had 9 bases not matched to a gene; V was cut back by 5 bases and J by 10 bases. This CDR3 comprises 14 residues. Germline lookup yields CDR1 SGHAT and CDR2 FQDESV (reference sequence). CDR3 region: CASSRVTRGQELFF. The DNA of the CDR3 is TGTGCCAGCAGCCGAGTAACCAGGGGGCAGGAGCTGTTTTTT.

The J gene is TRBJ1-5, the V gene TRBV2; the D gene is possibly TRBD1 (5 bases). V lost 6 bases to trimming and J lost 0 bases, with 9 bases between them. Germline loops: CDR1 SNHLY, CDR2 FYNNEI. CDR3 length: 14 residues. The chain's CDR3 is CASSRDYSNQPQHF. CDR3 in DNA: TGTGCCAGCAGCCGGGACTATAGCAATCAGCCCCAGCATTTT.

In its sample, this clone was seen a few times. CDR3 in DNA: TGTGCCAGCATCCCCGGGACCGGGGAGCTGTTTTTT. It translates to CASIPGTGELFF. V is TRBV6-6 and J is TRBJ2-2, with D unclear. The germline gives CDR1 MNHNY, CDR2 SVGAGI (reference sequence). The V end lost 7 bases, the J end lost 5 bases, and 8 bases lay between the germline ends. The CDR3 totals 12 residues.

This clone appeared a few times. This chain links TRBV5-4 with TRBJ2-1; tentative D call: TRBD2 (7 bases). There are 15 residues in the CDR3. V lost 0 bases to trimming and J lost 7 bases, with 14 bases between them. Germline values: CDR1 SGHNT, CDR2 YYREEE (reference sequence). CDR3 residues: CASSLEGGLLNEQFF. In nucleotides, the CDR3 is TGTGCCAGCAGCTTGGAGGGGGGGCTTTTAAATGAGCAGTTCTTC.

This clone has just a few counts. The V and J genes are TRBV6-1 and TRBJ1-5; the D gene is possibly TRBD1 (6 bases). V lost 1 base and J lost 4, with 17 bases in between. The CDR3 runs to 17 residues. Looked up from germline, CDR1 is MNHNS and CDR2 is SASEGT. This CDR3 reads CASSEEVGAWENQPQHF. CDR3 nucleotides: TGTGCCAGCAGTGAAGAAGTGGGGGCGTGGGAAAATCAGCCCCAGCATTTT.

The chain carries TRBV2 and TRBJ2-3; weak D call: TRBD1 (5 bases). The CDR3 contains 15 residues. Germline assignment: CDR1 SNHLY and CDR2 FYNNEI. V lost 6 bases and J lost 6, with 19 bases in between. The CDR3 sequence is CASRGRYPKADTQYF. CDR3 DNA sequence: TGTGCCAGCAGGGGGCGGTACCCAAAGGCTGATACGCAGTATTTT. Full variable domain (remainder filled in from reference TRBV2 and TRBJ2-3): EPEVTQTPSHQVTQMGQEVILRCVPISNHLYFYWYRQILGQKVEFLVSFYNNEISEKSEIFDDQFSVERPDGSNFTLKIRSTKLEDSAMYFCASRGRYPKADTQYFGPGTRLTVL.

The chain carries TRBV28 and TRBJ2-7; D is ambiguous. Trimming removed 4 bases at V and 7 bases at J, with 14 bases between. CDR1 is MDHEN, CDR2 SYDVKM, per germline. This CDR3 comprises 13 residues. As DNA, the CDR3 is TGTGCCAGCAGTTCCCCAATCCCGGAGGAGCAGTACTTC. Protein product: CASSSPIPEEQYF.

V usage is TRBV5-4 and J usage is TRBJ2-5; weak D call: TRBD1 (6 bases). Trimming took off 5 bases at V and 3 bases at J, with 17 bases between the two ends. Looked up from germline, CDR1 is SGHNT and CDR2 is YYREEE (reference sequence). The CDR3 spans 15 residues. The CDR3 region is CASSFDRTSEETQYF. CDR3 nucleotide sequence: TGTGCCAGCAGTTTTGACAGGACCAGTGAAGAGACCCAGTACTTC. The full variable domain, rest sourced from reference TRBV5-4 and TRBJ2-5, is ETGVTQSPTHLIKTRGQQVTLRCSSQSGHNTVSWYQQALGQGPQFIFQYYREEENGRGNFPPRFSGLQFPNYSSELNVNALELDDSALYLCASSFDRTSEETQYFGPGTRLLVL.

The rearrangement links TRBV18 to TRBJ1-2; TRBD1 is a possible D gene (5 bases). Germline V gives CDR1 KGHSH, CDR2 LQKENI. The CDR3 sequence is 15 residues long. V was trimmed by 3 bases and J by 2 bases, leaving 13 bases between them. CDR3 amino acids: CASSPGQEPNYGYTF. CDR3 in DNA: TGTGCCAGCTCACCTGGACAAGAACCAAACTATGGCTACACCTTC.

This clone was picked up many times. The J gene is TRBJ1-2, the V gene TRBV7-9; no clear D. The V gene lost 7 bases and the J gene lost 6 bases, with 18 bases spanning the gap. Per germline, CDR1 SEHNR and CDR2 FQNEAQ (reference sequence). This CDR3 spans 14 amino acids. The CDR3 coding sequence is TGTGCCAGCACTCGACCCCCCGGGGTTGATGGCTACACCTTC. Translating gives CASTRPPGVDGYTF.

The rearrangement links TRBV11-3 to TRBJ2-1, with a possible D match to TRBD1 (8 bases). V was shortened by 5 bases and J by 8 bases, with 13 bases between the two germline ends. The CDR3 spans 13 residues. Germline CDR1 is SGHNT and CDR2 is YENEEA. The DNA of the CDR3 is TGTGCCAGCAGCGTACAGGGGGGGGATGAGCAGTTCTTC. This translates into CASSVQGGDEQFF.

This clone was detected a few times. This chain links TRBV18 with TRBJ2-7; no clear D. V shed 2 bases and J shed 3 bases, with 5 bases lying between them. The length of the CDR3 is 12 residues. The germline gives CDR1 KGHSH, CDR2 LQKENI. The CDR3 sequence: CASSPSRYEQYF. The CDR3 nucleotides are TGTGCCAGCTCACCATCCCGCTACGAGCAGTACTTC.

This clone has only a few counts. The chain links TRBV19 to TRBJ2-4, with a possible D match to TRBD1 (5 bases). Germline V gene lookup returns CDR1 LNHDA and CDR2 SQIVND (reference sequence). Between the trimmed V and J ends, which lost 1 base and 1 base, there was a span of 11 bases. This CDR3 has 16 amino acids. The CDR3 here is CASSIARQLAKNIQYF. The CDR3 DNA sequence: TGTGCCAGTAGTATAGCCCGACAGTTGGCCAAAAACATTCAGTACTTC.

This clone was counted a few times. V gene TRBV25-1 combines with J gene TRBJ2-5; possibly TRBD1 for D (5 bases). The V gene lost 11 bases and the J gene lost 2 bases, with 18 bases spanning the gap. Germline V gene lookup returns CDR1 MGHDK and CDR2 SYGVNS. The CDR3 is 14 residues long. Here the CDR3 reads CAVKGAGRQETQYF. DNA of the CDR3: TGTGCCGTGAAAGGGGCCGGGCGACAAGAGACCCAGTACTTC.

The V gene is TRBV5-4, the J gene TRBJ1-2; 7 bases line up with TRBD1. This CDR3 has 14 residues. Trimming took 4 bases from V and 4 from J; bases not matched to a gene: 7. Germline V CDR1 and CDR2: SGHNT, YYREEE (reference sequence). This CDR3 reads CASSREQGSYGYTF. CDR3 nucleotide sequence: TGTGCCAGCAGCCGAGAACAGGGGTCCTATGGCTACACCTTC.

This chain links TRBV9 with TRBJ1-1; possible D gene TRBD1, 6 bases. The V gene's germline CDR1 is SGDLS and CDR2 YYNGEE. The germline V and J ends were trimmed by 2 bases and 3 bases, with 20 bases remaining between them. This CDR3 region has 17 residues. The CDR3 protein is CASSVDGDTYEDTEAFF. The DNA for the CDR3 is TGTGCCAGCAGCGTGGATGGGGACACCTATGAGGACACTGAAGCTTTCTTT.

J is TRBJ2-5 and V is TRBV5-4; no definite D call. Germline V lookup: CDR1 SGHNT, CDR2 YYREEE (reference sequence). V was shortened by 6 bases and J by 2 bases, with 14 bases between the two germline ends. The CDR3 sequence is 14 residues long. The CDR3 DNA follows: TGTGCCAGCACCCTTCAGGCTTTACAAGAGACCCAGTACTTC. Protein sequence: CASTLQALQETQYF.

Only a few counts were recorded for this clone. This chain links TRBV27 with TRBJ1-2, with 10 positions matching TRBD1. The CDR3 extends over 14 amino acids. V gave up 6 bases and J gave up 3 bases; unmatched junction bases: 4. Germline CDR1 is MNHEY and CDR2 is SMNVEV (reference sequence). The CDR3 bases are TGTGCCAGCAGCGGGACAGGGGCCGACTATGGCTACACCTTC. Translation: CASSGTGADYGYTF.

This clone showed up just a few times. The chain employs TRBV4-1 and TRBJ2-5, with TRBD2 identical over 9 bases. The CDR3 is 17 residues long. CDR1 is MGHRA, CDR2 YSYEKL, per germline. Trimming at V came to 4 bases and at J to 5 bases, leaving 14 bases not matched to a gene. CDR3 nucleotides: TGCGCCAGCAGCCCCCTTTCGAGCGGGGGGCCGCGGGAGACCCAGTACTTC. Amino acid sequence: CASSPLSSGGPRETQYF.

Concerning this clone: Other DNA sequences within the sample encode an identical CDR3. The rearrangement links TRBV5-1 to TRBJ2-5; D perhaps matches TRBD2 (6 bases). The ends were cut back, 4 bases at V and 2 bases at J, with 12 bases in the middle. Germline lookup yields CDR1 SGHRS and CDR2 YFSETQ. This CDR3 is 14 amino acids long. CDR3 DNA: TGCGCCAGCAGCCCAGGAGGGGCACAAGAGACCCAGTACTTC. Translation: CASSPGGAQETQYF.

The chain is built from TRBV7-6 and TRBJ2-5; the match to TRBD2 covers 15 bases. The CDR3 runs 17 residues. CDR1 and CDR2 (germline): SGHVS, FNYEAQ. The V segment lost 1 base and the J segment 5 bases; nucleotides outside the gene matches: 5. The CDR3 here is CASSLGTSGGAGETQYF. As DNA, the CDR3 is TGTGCCAGCAGCTTAGGGACTAGCGGGGGGGCCGGTGAGACCCAGTACTTC.

The V and J genes are TRBV18 and TRBJ1-2; TRBD1 matches at 11 bases. Unmatched junction bases numbered 13, after V lost 8 bases and J lost 8 bases. Germline CDR1 is KGHSH and CDR2 is LQKENI. The CDR3 totals 15 residues. This chain's CDR3 is CASTPRDRGMEGYTF. The CDR3 DNA sequence: TGTGCCAGCACCCCCCGGGACAGGGGGATGGAGGGCTACACCTTC.